These 8 T cell receptor beta chains were sequenced from one sample in a study of regulatory T cells in long-lasting Graves disease (dated by TCRdb to 2020 to 2022). Reading the label with the study, this specimen's time point is: newly diagnosed GD, antithyroid drugs for less than 3 months. RNA was extracted from PBMCs in TRIzol for both TCR sequencing and RNA sequencing. Receptor libraries were prepared by multiplex PCR. The instrument was an Illumina HiSeq 4000. TCR beta libraries were built with iRepertoire HTBI primers and Arm-PCR amplification of CDR3 regions. The public reads were reprocessed in TCRdb via fastp at Q25 and MiXCR, keeping in-frame beta chains. A single entry per CDR3 protein holds the most common genes and DNA from its merged rows. The sample table lists roughly 420,000 distinct CDR3 sequences, about 15% of them with a count of one. About 11% of the sample belongs to the ten largest clones.

The data also belong to a second study, concerning T cells in Graves' hyperthyroidism and ophthalmopathy.

Source: peripheral blood mononuclear cells (PBMCs), taken at new diagnosis, from a patient treated with antithyroid drugs. The receptor source for this set is a woman in her 30s with Graves disease. Donor details come from another sample of the same person, matched by shared clones.

This clonotype was observed at least ten times. The J gene is TRBJ2-5, the V gene TRBV20-1; D unresolved. The CDR3 is 15 residues long. The germline V gene has CDR1 DFQATT and CDR2 SNEGSKA (reference sequence). V gave up 3 bases and J gave up 4 bases, with 18 bases separating them. The CDR3 is CSASDRAGYGETQYF. In DNA, the CDR3 is TGCAGTGCTAGTGATAGGGCCGGCTATGGAGAGACCCAGTACTTC.

This sequence joins TRBV28 and TRBJ2-5, with 12 bases lining up with TRBD2. The CDR3 is 16 residues long. Unmatched junction bases numbered 10, after V lost 6 bases and J lost 5 bases. Germline CDR1 reads MDHEN; CDR2 reads SYDVKM. The CDR3 DNA reads as TGTGCCAGCAGGGAACGGACTAGCGGGATGCAGGAGACCCAGTACTTC. Translation gives CASRERTSGMQETQYF.

This clonotype occurred many times. This chain links TRBV10-3 with TRBJ2-5, with TRBD1 matching 7 bases. V lost 6 bases to trimming and J lost 5 bases; unmatched junction nucleotides: 6. Germline loops: CDR1 ENHRY, CDR2 SYGVKD. CDR3 length: 13 residues. This CDR3 reads CAIREGQSETQYF. CDR3 DNA: TGTGCCATCAGAGAGGGACAGAGCGAGACCCAGTACTTC.

The sample holds many counts of this clonotype. The rearrangement uses TRBV7-9 and TRBJ2-3; 8 bases align to TRBD2. CDR1 is SEHNR, CDR2 FQNEAQ, per germline (reference sequence). V shed 7 bases, J shed 4 bases, and the junction held 10 bases outside the gene matches. The CDR3 contains 15 residues. The CDR3 DNA reads as TGTGCCAGCACCACAGGTGGAGCGGGAGCAGATACGCAGTATTTT. Residues: CASTTGGAGADTQYF.

The chain uses TRBV5-1 and TRBJ2-7; D may be TRBD2 (5 bases). V gave up 0 bases and J gave up 5 bases, with 12 bases separating them. Germline loops: CDR1 SGHRS, CDR2 YFSETQ. The CDR3 is 14 residues long. The CDR3 reads CASSLGGPNHEQYF. The CDR3, as DNA: TGCGCCAGCAGCTTGGGAGGGCCTAACCACGAGCAGTACTTC.

This clonotype was observed many times. The chain uses TRBV20-1 and TRBJ2-1, with 8 bases lining up with TRBD1. The CDR3 length is 16 residues. J was trimmed by 2 bases and V by 3 bases; bases with no gene match: 9. Germline lookup yields CDR1 DFQATT and CDR2 SNEGSKA (reference sequence). The CDR3 DNA reads as TGCAGTGCTAGCGCCACGGGACAGGTGACCTACAATGAGCAGTTCTTC. Amino acids: CSASATGQVTYNEQFF.

The chain links TRBV19 to TRBJ2-3, with TRBD1 matching 9 bases. The CDR3 extends over 16 amino acids. Germline CDR1 is LNHDA and CDR2 is SQIVND (reference sequence). V trimming: 5 bases; J trimming: 1 base; junction bases outside the gene matches: 7. The CDR3 DNA sequence: TGTGCCAGTAGTCAACAGGGGGCGTCAGGCACAGATACGCAGTATTTT. This translates into CASSQQGASGTDTQYF.

This clonotype has at least ten counts. The rearrangement links TRBV2 to TRBJ1-1; 7 bases are shared with TRBD1. The CDR3 spans 16 residues. The V gene's germline CDR1 is SNHLY and CDR2 FYNNEI. V shed 3 bases and J 1 base; nucleotides not matched to a gene: 8. The CDR3 spells CASSDRGRNRNTEAFF. CDR3 bases: TGTGCCAGCAGTGACAGGGGGAGAAACCGGAACACTGAAGCTTTCTTT. Full variable domain (rest looked up from reference TRBV2 and TRBJ1-1): EPEVTQTPSHQVTQMGQEVILRCVPISNHLYFYWYRQILGQKVEFLVSFYNNEISEKSEIFDDQFSVERPDGSNFTLKIRSTKLEDSAMYFCASSDRGRNRNTEAFFGQGTRLTVV.